A selection of T cell receptor beta chains follows, all from one sample in a study of shared clonotypes between healthy human individuals. Repertoires were generated with immunoSEQ multiplex PCR, while TCRdb's copy carries only in-frame clones and drops some. The table lists about 2.3 million clones, over 90% of them singletons, with under 0.45% in the top ten. Sequenced material: naive CD4+ T cells from PBMCs. Receptors originate from a man aged 18 to 29 in good health. Some clones in this sample may be carry-over from other donors' samples. Each CDR3 is given with its conserved first and last residue. Each record gives: V gene, D gene, J gene, clone size, CDR3 DNA, CDR3 protein. D genes are given only for firm matches. Expanded clones are given a class, and other clones once, few, many or no size at all.

>TRBV6-5|.|TRBJ2-3|once
TGTGCCAGCAGCGAGGACGAGCAAGATACGCAGTATTTT
CASSEDEQDTQYF
>TRBV4-3|.|TRBJ2-7|.
TGCGCCAGCAGCCAAGTTTTAGGAACCTACGAGCAGTACTTC
CASSQVLGTYEQYF
>TRBV7-9|TRBD1|TRBJ2-1|.
TGTGCCAGCAGCTTTCGGGACAGATACTACAATGAGCAGTTCTTC
CASSFRDRYYNEQFF
>TRBV5-4|TRBD1|TRBJ2-1|.
TGTGCCAGCAGGAAACCGGGACAGGGCCCCCACAATGAGCAGTTCTTC
CASRKPGQGPHNEQFF
>TRBV30|.|TRBJ1-2|.
TGTGCCTGCAAGGCCACCCATGGCTACACCTTC
CACKATHGYTF
>TRBV27|.|TRBJ2-5|.
TGTGCCAGCAGTCCCAGGGTCGATCAAGAGACCCAGTACTTC
CASSPRVDQETQYF
>TRBV6-1|.|TRBJ1-2|few
TGTGCCAGCAATAGAGACGGTCACTATGGCTACACCTTC
CASNRDGHYGYTF
>TRBV6-6|.|TRBJ2-7|.
TGTGCCAGCAGTTACCGGGACACATCCTACGAGCAGTACTTC
CASSYRDTSYEQYF
>TRBV7-7|TRBD1|TRBJ2-3|.
TGTGCCAGCAGCTTAGGGGGACAGTGGACAGATACGCAGTATTTT
CASSLGGQWTDTQYF
>TRBV4-3|.|TRBJ1-1|.
TGCGCCAGCAGCCAACTGAGAGGGAAGTTAACTGAAGCTTTCTTT
CASSQLRGKLTEAFF
>TRBV2|TRBD1|TRBJ1-2|.
TGTGCCAGCCTCCAGGGGGGCAGCGGCTATGGCTACACCTTC
CASLQGGSGYGYTF
>TRBV9|TRBD1|TRBJ1-4|.
TGTGCCAGCAGCGTAGGCCCCACAGGGGGCTTAGAAAAACTGTTTTTT
CASSVGPTGGLEKLFF
>TRBV28|TRBD1|TRBJ1-5|.
TGTGCCAGCAGACGGGGCGGGACAGGGGGCGCGCATCAGCCCCAGCATTTT
CASRRGGTGGAHQPQHF
>TRBV5-4|.|TRBJ2-5|once
TGTGCCAGCAGCTTTCGGCAGGCTTTGGGGACCCAGTACTTC
CASSFRQALGTQYF
>TRBV7-6|TRBD2|TRBJ2-4|.
TGTGCCAGCAGCCCTAAGACTAGCGGGGTAGCCAAAAACATTCAGTACTTC
CASSPKTSGVAKNIQYF
>TRBV7-2|.|TRBJ2-3|.
TGTGCCAGCAGCTCACGACAGGCCCCCGATACGCAGTATTTT
CASSSRQAPDTQYF
>TRBV7-9|.|TRBJ1-4|.
TGTGCCAGCCCAGCCCCGGCCGCCGGGGGGCTGGGGGAAAAACTGTTTTTT
CASPAPAAGGLGEKLFF
>TRBV9|.|TRBJ2-1|.
TGTGCCAGCAGCGTAGCGGTGTCTCCCTACAATGAGCAGTTCTTC
CASSVAVSPYNEQFF
>TRBV14|.|TRBJ1-1|.
TGTGCCAGCAGCCAAGATAGGGACGGACTTTTGAGAATGATGAACACTGAAGCTTTCTTT
CASSQDRDGLLRMMNTEAFF
>TRBV6-5|.|TRBJ2-7|.
TGTGCCAGCAGTTACTCTGCCCTGGCGAGCTCCTACGAGCAGTACTTC
CASSYSALASSYEQYF
>TRBV5-1|.|TRBJ2-1|.
TGCGCCAGCAGTGCCGAAGCCGGGTCCTACAATGAGCAGTTCTTC
CASSAEAGSYNEQFF
>TRBV5-6|TRBD1|TRBJ1-1|.
TGTGCCAGCAGCTTTTTGGGACAGGAAGCTTTCTTT
CASSFLGQEAFF
>TRBV28|.|TRBJ1-4|.
TGTGCCAGCAGTTTAGGGGGCTGGGCTAATGAAAAACTGTTTTTT
CASSLGGWANEKLFF
>TRBV30|.|TRBJ2-5|.
TGTGCCTGGGGACAAGGGAAAGAGACCCAGTACTTC
CAWGQGKETQYF
>TRBV9|.|TRBJ1-3|.
TGTGCCAGCAGCGTTCAGGCCGTGGGAAACACCATATATTTT
CASSVQAVGNTIYF
>TRBV18|.|TRBJ1-2|.
TGTGCCAGCTCACCTGGCAGGGAGGAAGGCTACACCTTC
CASSPGREEGYTF
>TRBV18|.|TRBJ2-3|once
TGTGCCAGCTCACTCCGGGGACCTCCCTTGCAAGATACGCAGTATTTT
CASSLRGPPLQDTQYF
>TRBV4-1|.|TRBJ1-4|.
TGCGCCAGCAGGACACCCTGGGGGGAAAATGAAAAACTGTTTTTT
CASRTPWGENEKLFF
>TRBV28|.|TRBJ1-4|.
TGTGCCAGCCTTCAATCAGGGGCGGGCGAAAAACTGTTTTTT
CASLQSGAGEKLFF
>TRBV2|TRBD2|TRBJ2-5|.
TGTGCCAGCAGCCATCCTCCGGGGGGGGGCCTCTCCCAAGAGACCCAGTACTTC
CASSHPPGGGLSQETQYF
>TRBV5-5|TRBD1|TRBJ1-4|.
TGTGCCAGCAGCAGGGGGCTGTTTACGGGAAGTAATGAAAAACTGTTTTTT
CASSRGLFTGSNEKLFF
>TRBV9|TRBD2|TRBJ2-5|.
TGTGCCAGCAGCGTAGAGGGTGGAGCGGGAGGGACCCAGTACTTC
CASSVEGGAGGTQYF
>TRBV19|TRBD1|TRBJ1-5|.
TGTGCCAGTAGTACTGTACAGGGGATGGGCCAGCCCCAGCATTTT
CASSTVQGMGQPQHF
>TRBV5-1|.|TRBJ1-2|.
TGCGCCAGCAGCCGTGGGGCAGGAGGTAACTATGGCTACACCTTC
CASSRGAGGNYGYTF
>TRBV7-9|TRBD1|TRBJ1-4|.
TGTGCCAGCAGGAGGGAGACAGGGGCTTCTGAAAAACTGTTTTTT
CASRRETGASEKLFF
>TRBV5-1|TRBD2|TRBJ2-7|.
TGCGCCAGCAGCTTGGGGCCAGCGGGAGGATACGAGCAGTACTTC
CASSLGPAGGYEQYF
>TRBV10-2|TRBD2|TRBJ2-2|.
TGCGCCAGCATTAGCGGGAGAGGCACCGGGGAGCTGTTTTTT
CASISGRGTGELFF
>TRBV5-1|TRBD1|TRBJ2-7|few
TGCGCCAGCAGCCGGGACAGTACCTACGAGCAGTACTTC
CASSRDSTYEQYF
>TRBV6-6|TRBD1|TRBJ1-5|.
TGTGCCAGCAGTTGGACAGGGGGCGTCCAGCCCCAGCATTTT
CASSWTGGVQPQHF
>TRBV28|TRBD2|TRBJ2-5|.
TGTGCCAGCAGCCCTCGATCGGGGGGGGTCCAAGAGACCCAGTACTTC
CASSPRSGGVQETQYF
>TRBV7-6|TRBD1|TRBJ1-1|.
TGTGCCAGCAGCTACGGGGACAGGACTTCCACTGAAGCTTTCTTT
CASSYGDRTSTEAFF
>TRBV5-1|.|TRBJ1-4|.
TGCGCCAGCAGGAAGGCAGGGGACGCAACTAATGAAAAACTGTTTTTT
CASRKAGDATNEKLFF
>TRBV9|.|TRBJ2-7|.
TGTGCCAGCAGCGTAGGCCTAGACACAGTCTACGAGCAGTACTTC
CASSVGLDTVYEQYF
>TRBV10-3|TRBD2|TRBJ2-7|.
TGTGCCATCAGTGAAAGAAAGGGAGGGACCGCGAGCTCCTACGAGCAGTACTTC
CAISERKGGTASSYEQYF
>TRBV30|.|TRBJ1-1|few
TGTGCCTGGAGTGCCCGGTCTGAAGCTTTCTTT
CAWSARSEAFF
>TRBV18|.|TRBJ2-1|.
TGTGCCAGCTCACCCTCTGTTGATATTGAGCAGTTCTTC
CASSPSVDIEQFF
>TRBV5-1|.|TRBJ2-1|.
TGCGCCAGCAGCCCACTTGGTGGAGCGGAGATATACAATGAGCAGTTCTTC
CASSPLGGAEIYNEQFF
>TRBV28|.|TRBJ1-1|.
TGTGCCAGCAGTGCCGAAGCGGGGGCGATCACTGAAGCTTTCTTT
CASSAEAGAITEAFF
>TRBV9|.|TRBJ2-4|.
TGTGCCAGCAGCGTTGACTCTACTGGGAACATTCAGTACTTC
CASSVDSTGNIQYF
>TRBV6-6|TRBD1|TRBJ2-7|.
TGTGCCAGCAGTTACTCGAACAGGGGTGGCTCCTACGAGCAGTACTTC
CASSYSNRGGSYEQYF
>TRBV6-1|.|TRBJ2-2|.
TGTGCCAGCAGTCCCTATCCAGGGACCGGGGAGCTGTTTTTT
CASSPYPGTGELFF
>TRBV9|.|TRBJ1-3|.
TGTGCCAGCAGCGTAGCGGGGGGTGGAAACACCATATATTTT
CASSVAGGGNTIYF
>TRBV7-3|.|TRBJ2-5|.
TGTGCCAGCAGCCAACGGCACCAAGAGACCCAGTACTTC
CASSQRHQETQYF
>TRBV4-3|.|TRBJ1-6|once
TGCGCCAGCAGCCACACCCGACATTATCGGGGTTCACCCCTCCACTTT
CASSHTRHYRGSPLHF